These T cell receptor beta chains were read from a single sample in a study of blood T cell repertoires in COVID-19. Here immunoSEQ multiplex PCR was the method, and the copy in TCRdb shows in-frame clones only, minus some. The sample records 200,000 to 300,000 clones, approximately 86% being singletons. Sequencing was performed on PBMCs or T cells enriched from blood (not recorded which). Receptors originate from a woman between 35 and 50 years old with acute COVID-19. Both conserved end residues are part of each CDR3.

TRBV19 CASSKPGQGSYEQYF
TRBV6-5 CASLTGGMNTEAFF
TRBV6-1 CASSENPRGSGNTIYF
TRBV5-1 CASSLTGGTEAFF
TRBV5-1 CASSLQRGNEQFF
TRBV7-9 CASNKLTGQETQYF
TRBV5-7 CASSLEGSQITGELFF
TRBV28 CASSKRRTLFYGYTF
TRBV5-1 CASSLTGFNTGELFF
TRBV7-9 CASSPGQISNQPQHF
TRBV2 CASSVTGRNYEQYF
TRBV27 CASRLGRNEKLFF
TRBV19 CASMGGLESDQPQHF
TRBV7-3 CASSKMTGSSNIQYF
TRBV6-5 CASRATGKSYEQYF
TRBV7-8 CAARSRMDYGYTF
TRBV7-9 CASSLSLQGASETQYF
TRBV10-3 CAIGGGDNSYNEQFF
TRBV7-3 CASSLTGRSDYGYTF
TRBV5-1 CASSLSSGRIAGELFF
TRBV2 CASSKTHYQETQYF
TRBV24-1 CATGTSGQYNEQFF
TRBV25-1 CASSEFRRLAGGPDTQYF
TRBV3-1/TRBV3-2 CASSLHVRLAGVSEQFF
TRBV6-1 CASSEVSSRELGNTIYF
TRBV19 CASIPPWGRMDTEAFF
TRBV7-9 CASSLGGVGNQPQHF
TRBV19 CATYRGRRIMNTEAFF
TRBV10-2 CASRRGASGSYEQYF
TRBV27 CASSVTVNTEAFF
TRBV9 CASSVGSYGSTDTQYF
TRBV18 CASSPNRDSTYEQYF
TRBV19 CASSIGQGRSYEQYF
TRBV19 CASSMLTRPYNEQFF
TRBV3-1/TRBV3-2 CASSPRGGSAGNTIYF
TRBV20-1 CSASAGSRGFDSSTDTQYF
TRBV27 CASSFRTSGNHNEQFF
TRBV4-1 CASSSPRTTSGRAPGELFF
TRBV9 CASSVDFGFPEQYF
TRBV7-9 CASSLGTGGEKLFF
TRBV6-5 CASSSPGQTSYGYTF
TRBV11-3 CASSSPQAGTSDHTGELFF
TRBV2 CASGREGGSMDYTF
TRBV7-3 CASSLTDSGRNTGELFF
TRBV7-9 CASSAQKKLAGGPYEQYF
TRBV4-1 CASSNGGETQYF
TRBV19 CASLTNQGALGYGYTF
TRBV27 CASSLTRADTQYF
TRBV9 CASSVEQLTEAFF
TRBV30 CAWSIPGAAAKNYGYTF
TRBV10-1 CASSESAGAGYTF
TRBV5-4 CASSAQDSEETQYF
TRBV2 CASSGARGSTEAFF